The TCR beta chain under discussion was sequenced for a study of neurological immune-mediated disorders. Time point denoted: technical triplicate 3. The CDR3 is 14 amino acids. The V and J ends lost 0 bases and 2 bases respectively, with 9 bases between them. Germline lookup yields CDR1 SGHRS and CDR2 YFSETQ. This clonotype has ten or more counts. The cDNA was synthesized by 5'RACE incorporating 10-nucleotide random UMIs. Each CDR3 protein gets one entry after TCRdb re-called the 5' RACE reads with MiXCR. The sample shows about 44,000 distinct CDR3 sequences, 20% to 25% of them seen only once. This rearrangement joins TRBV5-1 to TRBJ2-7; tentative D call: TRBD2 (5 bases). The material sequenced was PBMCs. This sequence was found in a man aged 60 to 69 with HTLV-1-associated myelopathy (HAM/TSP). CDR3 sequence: CASSLDPGTYEQYF. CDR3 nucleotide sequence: TGCGCCAGCAGCTTGGATCCGGGGACCTACGAGCAGTACTTC.